These 6 T cell receptor beta chains were sequenced from one sample in a study of blood T cell repertoires in COVID-19. Using immunoSEQ multiplex PCR, the repertoire was profiled, and TCRdb retains in-frame clones only, with some absent. The sample lists over 60,000 clones, 70% to 90% occurring once. Sequenced input: peripheral blood. The source is a man aged 65 to 79 with active or convalescent COVID-19.

In its sample, this clone was seen a few times. This chain links TRBV7-2 with TRBJ1-1, with 7 bases lining up with TRBD1. CDR3 length equals 14 residues. V was pared by 5 bases and J by 4 bases, with 7 bases of the junction left unmatched. In germline, CDR1 is SGHTA, CDR2 FQGNSA. The CDR3 sequence: CASSQQGLSTEAFF. DNA for the CDR3: TGTGCCAGCAGCCAACAGGGGTTGAGCACTGAAGCTTTCTTT.

The chain has TRBV9 and TRBJ1-2; 8 bases match TRBD1. Trimming at V came to 3 bases and at J to 3 bases, leaving 4 bases not matched to a gene. The CDR3 runs to 14 residues. CDR1 SGDLS and CDR2 YYNGEE come from the germline V gene. The CDR3, as DNA: TGTGCCAGCAGCGGAGGACAGGGTTACTATGGCTACACCTTC. This sequence encodes CASSGGQGYYGYTF.

The chain carries TRBV9 and TRBJ1-1; D not resolved. The CDR3 runs to 15 residues. The germline V gene has CDR1 SGDLS and CDR2 YYNGEE. The V end lost 4 bases, the J end lost 0 bases, and 13 bases lay between the germline ends. This CDR3 reads CASSRSPEVNTEAFF. CDR3 nucleotides: TGTGCCAGCAGCCGATCCCCTGAGGTGAACACTGAAGCTTTCTTT.

V and J are TRBV30 and TRBJ1-5; 7 bases align to TRBD1. Germline CDR1 reads GTSNPN; CDR2 reads SVGIG (reference sequence). The CDR3 is made up of 16 amino acids. Trimming removed 2 bases from V and 4 bases from J; junction bases left unmatched: 11. CDR3 region: CAWSHPRGTANQPQHF. CDR3 in DNA: TGTGCCTGGAGTCACCCTAGGGGGACAGCTAATCAGCCCCAGCATTTT.

The chain is built from TRBV7-2 and TRBJ2-6; TRBD1 matches 7 bases. The junction had 4 bases not matched to a gene; V was cut back by 3 bases and J by 2 bases. Germline assignment: CDR1 SGHTA and CDR2 FQGNSA. The CDR3 length is 16 residues. DNA of the CDR3: TGTGCCAGCAGCTTGAGCACAGGGGCTGGGGCCAACGTCCTGACTTTC. Translated, it gives CASSLSTGAGANVLTF.

The chain carries TRBV15 and TRBJ2-5, with TRBD2 identical over 11 bases. Germline V CDR1 and CDR2: LNHNV, YYDKDF (reference sequence). The CDR3 has 15 amino acids. The junction had 5 bases not matched to a gene; V was cut back by 3 bases and J by 5 bases. The CDR3 loop is CATSRGTSGSETQYF. Written as DNA, the CDR3 is TGTGCCACCAGCAGGGGAACTAGCGGGAGCGAGACCCAGTACTTC.